These 25 T cell receptor beta chains were sequenced from one sample in a study of T cell responses to AZD1222 COVID-19 vaccine. The data were produced by immunoSEQ multiplex PCR, yet TCRdb's version contains in-frame clones alone and is incomplete. This table has 130,000 or so clones, about 90% appearing once. This specimen was peripheral blood, taken on day 0 of AZD1222 vaccination. The source is an adult in good health.

The J gene is TRBJ1-6, the V gene TRBV2; possibly TRBD1 for D (6 bases). Germline V gene sequence: CDR1 SNHLY, CDR2 FYNNEI. The V end was cut by 6 bases, the J end by 7 bases, with 16 bases between. This CDR3 has 15 residues. CDR3 nucleotides: TGTGCCAGCAGCCTGGGGGCCGGTAGGAATTCACCCCTCCACTTT. Protein sequence: CASSLGAGRNSPLHF.

This clone was detected only a few times. Other DNA sequences in this specimen translate into the identical CDR3. The CDR3 DNA reads TGTGCCTGGAGACAGAACACTGAAGCTTTCTTT. It specifies CAWRQNTEAFF. The chain employs TRBV30 and TRBJ1-1, with no clear D. V dropped 3 bases and J dropped 1 base, with 3 bases sitting between them. The CDR3 sequence is 11 residues long. From germline, CDR1 is GTSNPN and CDR2 SVGIG (reference sequence).

The chain carries TRBV12-3 or TRBV12-4 and TRBJ1-2; 7 bases line up with TRBD1. The CDR3 is 13 amino acids. The J segment lost 8 bases and the V segment lost 6 bases, leaving 9 bases of the junction unmatched. The CDR3 loop is CASSLRQGRGYTF. CDR3 sequence (DNA): TGTGCCAGCAGCCTTCGACAGGGACGGGGCTACACCTTC.

The rearrangement links TRBV5-1 to TRBJ1-5; D uncertain. CDR1 is SGHRS, CDR2 YFSETQ, per germline. Trimming left V 8 bases short and J 5 bases short, with 2 bases between. The length of the CDR3 is 9 residues. The CDR3 spells CARDQPQHF. DNA of the CDR3: TGCGCCAGGGATCAGCCCCAGCATTTT.

The rearrangement joins TRBV9 to TRBJ2-3; 9 positions agree with TRBD1. V trimming: 3 bases; J trimming: 3 bases; junction bases outside the gene matches: 8. This CDR3 is built from 16 residues. Germline lookup yields CDR1 SGDLS and CDR2 YYNGEE. This chain's CDR3 is CASSEMGTGTTDTQYF. The CDR3 bases are TGTGCCAGCAGCGAAATGGGGACAGGGACAACAGATACGCAGTATTTT.

The V gene is TRBV28, the J gene TRBJ2-5, with 15 nucleotides matching TRBD2. The CDR3 has 17 amino acids. Unmatched junction bases numbered 7, after V lost 3 bases and J lost 5 bases. Germline CDR1 MDHEN, CDR2 SYDVKM. The CDR3 loop reads CASSFGTSGRYRETQYF. CDR3 DNA sequence: TGTGCCAGCAGTTTTGGGACTAGCGGGAGGTATAGGGAGACCCAGTACTTC.

This clone was seen only a few times. The J gene is TRBJ1-2, the V gene TRBV28; no clear D. This CDR3 has 14 amino acids. The germline V gene has CDR1 MDHEN and CDR2 SYDVKM. V gave up 5 bases and J gave up 7 bases, with 17 bases separating them. DNA of the CDR3: TGTGCCAGCAGTACCGACCCCCTAACCGGTGGCTACACCTTC. Protein sequence: CASSTDPLTGGYTF.

The chain links TRBV5-6 to TRBJ2-3; D is perhaps TRBD1 (6 bases). Germline V gives CDR1 SGHDT, CDR2 YYEEEE. CDR3 length: 16 amino acids. V lost 3 bases and J lost 6, with 20 bases in between. The CDR3 nucleotides are TGTGCCAGCAGCTACGGGACACCTGGGGTGGGGGATACGCAGTATTTT. Encoded protein: CASSYGTPGVGDTQYF.

This chain links TRBV6-5 with TRBJ1-6; TRBD1 matches at 7 bases. The V gene end was trimmed by 2 bases and the J gene end by 7 bases; junction bases not matched to a gene: 8. In germline, CDR1 is MNHEY, CDR2 SVGAGI. This CDR3 contains 16 residues. CDR3 in amino acids: CASSYTGTEQNSPLHF. In DNA form, the CDR3 reads TGTGCCAGCAGTTACACTGGGACAGAACAAAATTCACCCCTCCACTTT.

V usage is TRBV2 and J usage is TRBJ1-1, with D unclear. The V end was cut by 2 bases, the J end by 3 bases, with 19 bases between. The CDR3 consists of 17 residues. In germline, CDR1 is SNHLY, CDR2 FYNNEI. CDR3 residues: CASSELVAPGMDTEAFF. In DNA, the CDR3 is TGTGCCAGCAGTGAATTGGTTGCTCCGGGTATGGACACTGAAGCTTTCTTT.

The V and J genes are TRBV10-3 and TRBJ1-1; D is ambiguous. The CDR3 contains 15 residues. CDR1 and CDR2 (germline): ENHRY, SYGVKD. Between the trimmed V and J ends, which lost 0 bases and 5 bases, there was a span of 13 bases. The CDR3 sequence is CAISESMGGPTEAFF. In DNA form, the CDR3 reads TGTGCCATCAGTGAGTCGATGGGTGGACCAACTGAAGCTTTCTTT.

This clone was detected only once. V is TRBV29-1 and J is TRBJ1-2, with a possible D match to TRBD1 (5 bases). The V gene's germline CDR1 is SQVTM and CDR2 ANQGSEA. The CDR3 spans 12 residues. The V and J ends lost 2 bases and 4 bases respectively, with 8 bases between them. CDR3: CSVERQLYGYTF. CDR3 coding DNA: TGCAGCGTTGAACGACAGCTCTATGGCTACACCTTC. The full variable domain, with the rest looked up from reference TRBV29-1 and TRBJ1-2, is SAVISQKPSRDICQRGTSLTIQCQVDSQVTMMFWYRQQPGQSLTLIATANQGSEATYESGFVIDKFPISRPNLTFSTLTVSNMSPEDSSIYLCSVERQLYGYTFGSGTRLTVV.

This rearrangement joins TRBV14 to TRBJ2-3; the match to TRBD1 covers 8 bases. J gave up 2 bases and V 0 bases, and 10 bases lay outside the gene matches. Germline V lookup: CDR1 SGHDN, CDR2 FVKESK. The length of the CDR3 is 18 residues. Written as DNA, the CDR3 is TGTGCCAGCAGCCAAGATCTGGGGGGACAGGAAAACACAGATACGCAGTATTTT. Its protein is CASSQDLGGQENTDTQYF. Using reference TRBV14 and TRBJ2-3 for the parts outside the CDR3, the full variable domain is EAGVTQFPSHSVIEKGQTVTLRCDPISGHDNLYWYRRVMGKEIKFLLHFVKESKQDESGMPNNRFLAERTGGTYSTLKVQPAELEDSGVYFCASSQDLGGQENTDTQYFGPGTRLTVL.

The chain couples TRBV19 to TRBJ1-4, with 7 bases lining up with TRBD1. In germline, CDR1 is LNHDA, CDR2 SQIVND (reference sequence). The length of the CDR3 is 17 residues. Germline trimming cut 3 bases from V and 6 bases from J; bases unmatched to any gene: 13. CDR3 region: CASSIRHPGQPYEKLFF. CDR3 nucleotides: TGTGCCAGTAGTATTAGGCACCCGGGACAGCCATATGAAAAACTGTTTTTT. The variable domain in full, completed from reference TRBV19 and TRBJ1-4, reads DGGITQSPKYLFRKEGQNVTLSCEQNLNHDAMYWYRQDPGQGLRLIYYSQIVNDFQKGDIAEGYSVSREKKESFPLTVTSAQKNPTAFYLCASSIRHPGQPYEKLFFGSGTQLSVL.

This chain joins TRBV4-1 and TRBJ2-6; D unclear. Germline values: CDR1 MGHRA, CDR2 YSYEKL. Trimming cost V 8 bases and J 0 bases, with 8 bases left between them. This CDR3 comprises 14 residues. The CDR3 sequence is CASYRISGANVLTF. The CDR3 nucleotides are TGCGCCAGCTATCGGATCTCTGGGGCCAACGTCCTGACTTTC.

The chain recombines TRBV27 with TRBJ2-7, with 7 bases aligning to TRBD2. The CDR3 totals 12 residues. Germline lookup yields CDR1 MNHEY and CDR2 SMNVEV (reference sequence). Trimming removed 5 bases from V and 6 bases from J; junction bases left unmatched: 4. The CDR3 here is CASSTPGGEQYF. CDR3 coding DNA: TGTGCCAGCAGTACCCCGGGGGGCGAGCAGTACTTC.

The rearrangement uses TRBV18 and TRBJ2-2, with TRBD1 identical over 9 bases. The CDR3 sequence is 15 residues long. Germline V gives CDR1 KGHSH, CDR2 LQKENI. The V gene end was trimmed by 4 bases and the J gene end by 2 bases; junction bases not matched to a gene: 2. DNA of the CDR3: TGTGCCAGCTCACTGGGACAGGGAAACACCGGGGAGCTGTTTTTT. This sequence encodes CASSLGQGNTGELFF.

The V and J genes are TRBV29-1 and TRBJ1-2; possibly TRBD1 for D (6 bases). The CDR3 runs 12 residues. In germline, CDR1 is SQVTM, CDR2 ANQGSEA. Trimming cost V 4 bases and J 3 bases, with 9 bases left between them. This CDR3 reads CSVGRGDYGYTF. The CDR3 DNA reads as TGCAGCGTTGGCAGGGGTGACTATGGCTACACCTTC.

The chain links TRBV27 to TRBJ1-2; D remains unclear. Trimming cost V 5 bases and J 7 bases, with 8 bases left between them. This CDR3 region has 11 residues. Per germline, CDR1 MNHEY and CDR2 SMNVEV (reference sequence). The CDR3 spells CASSGLSGYTF. The CDR3 nucleotides read TGTGCCAGCAGTGGTTTAAGTGGCTACACCTTC.

The chain combines TRBV6-5 with TRBJ2-7, with a weak D call TRBD1 (6 bases). V lost 10 bases to trimming and J lost 6 bases, with 22 bases between them. CDR3 length: 14 amino acids. CDR1 MNHEY and CDR2 SVGAGI come from the germline V gene. The CDR3 reads CAIFHRDTTGEQYF. The DNA of the CDR3 is TGTGCCATCTTCCACCGGGACACAACGGGCGAGCAGTACTTC.

The chain recombines TRBV19 with TRBJ2-7; D remains unclear. Per germline, CDR1 LNHDA and CDR2 SQIVND (reference sequence). V lost 7 bases, J lost 0 bases, and 7 bases lay in between. The CDR3 extends over 12 amino acids. DNA for the CDR3: TGTGCCAGTATGTCGGACTCCTACGAGCAGTACTTC. Translated: CASMSDSYEQYF.

The rearrangement uses TRBV11-2 and TRBJ2-5; D gene ambiguous. Trimming pared 5 bases from V and 5 bases from J, leaving 15 bases between. CDR1 and CDR2 from the germline V gene are SGHAT and FQNNGV. This CDR3 contains 14 residues. CDR3 protein: CASSRGHNGETQYF. The CDR3 nucleotides are TGTGCCAGCAGCCGTGGGCACAATGGGGAGACCCAGTACTTC.

This clone was observed once. The V gene is TRBV6-6, the J gene TRBJ2-7; 8 bases align to TRBD2. The ends lost 7 bases at V and 1 base at J; junction bases unmatched: 9. From germline, CDR1 is MNHNY and CDR2 SVGAGI (reference sequence). The length of the CDR3 is 15 residues. The CDR3 loop is CASTFSGLGSYEQYF. The CDR3 DNA reads as TGTGCCAGCACCTTTTCGGGACTAGGGTCCTACGAGCAGTACTTC.

This clone was observed a single time. The chain uses TRBV19 and TRBJ2-1, with 10 positions matching TRBD1. V lost 6 bases and J lost 6; bases outside the gene matches: 2. This CDR3 is 13 amino acids long. Germline CDR1 reads LNHDA; CDR2 reads SQIVND (reference sequence). CDR3 DNA sequence: TGTGCCAGTAGCAGACAGGGGGCCAATGAGCAGTTCTTC. Residues: CASSRQGANEQFF.

The chain employs TRBV7-6 and TRBJ1-1; D possibly corresponds to TRBD1 (6 bases). The length of the CDR3 is 15 residues. Germline V gene lookup returns CDR1 SGHVS and CDR2 FNYEAQ. Trimming stripped 5 bases from V and 4 bases from J, with 17 bases between. Here the CDR3 DNA reads TGTGCCAGCAGCATACGGGGGGCGGAAAGCACTGAAGCTTTCTTT. This gives the protein CASSIRGAESTEAFF.